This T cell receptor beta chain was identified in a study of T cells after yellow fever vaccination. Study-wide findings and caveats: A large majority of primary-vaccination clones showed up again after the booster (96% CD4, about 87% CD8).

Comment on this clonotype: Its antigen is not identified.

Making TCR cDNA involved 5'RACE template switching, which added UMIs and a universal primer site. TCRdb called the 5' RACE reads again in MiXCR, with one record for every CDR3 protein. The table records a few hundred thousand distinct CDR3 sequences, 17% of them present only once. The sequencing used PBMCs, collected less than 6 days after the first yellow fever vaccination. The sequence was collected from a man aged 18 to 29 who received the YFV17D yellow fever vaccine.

Here the CDR3 reads CASSLDPRTETNYEQYF. The CDR3 bases are TGCGCCAGCAGCTTGGATCCCAGGACAGAGACCAACTACGAGCAGTACTTC. The chain combines TRBV5-1 with TRBJ2-7; a possible D gene is TRBD1 (6 bases). Germline V gene sequence: CDR1 SGHRS, CDR2 YFSETQ. The CDR3 has 17 amino acids. Trimming shortened V by 0 bases and J by 3 bases, and 19 bases separated the two germline ends.